Presented here are 2 T cell receptor beta chains from one specimen sequenced in a study of T cells in Graves' hyperthyroidism and ophthalmopathy. Amplification yielded TCR beta CDR3 regions, with RNA transcripts as the source. First-round RT-PCR of the TCR CDR3 relied on the HTBI primer set. TCRdb independently ran MiXCR on the multiplex PCR reads; one entry per CDR3 protein. Among hundreds of thousands of distinct CDR3 sequences listed, about 14% were seen once. Sequencing input: blood. The receptors here all came from a woman aged 50 to 60 with Graves' ophthalmopathy.

This clonotype was seen a few times. This chain uses TRBV6-2 or TRBV6-3 with TRBJ2-1; D may be TRBD2 (5 bases). CDR1 is MNHEY and CDR2 is SVGEGT in the germline V gene. V gave up 6 bases and J gave up 7 bases, with 22 bases separating them. The CDR3 extends over 16 amino acids. The CDR3 loop is CASRLVQVSVSNEQFF. CDR3 nucleotides: TGTGCCAGCAGACTTGTCCAGGTTAGCGTAAGTAATGAGCAGTTCTTC.

Many counts were recorded for this clonotype. This chain connects TRBV28 to TRBJ2-7, with D possibly being TRBD2 (6 bases). The CDR3 runs 16 residues. Germline V CDR1 and CDR2: MDHEN, SYDVKM. V was cut by 5 bases and J by 2 bases, with 19 bases left in between. This CDR3 reads CASSPTPGLIPYEQYF. The CDR3 DNA reads as TGTGCCAGCAGTCCAACCCCGGGACTCATACCCTACGAGCAGTACTTC.